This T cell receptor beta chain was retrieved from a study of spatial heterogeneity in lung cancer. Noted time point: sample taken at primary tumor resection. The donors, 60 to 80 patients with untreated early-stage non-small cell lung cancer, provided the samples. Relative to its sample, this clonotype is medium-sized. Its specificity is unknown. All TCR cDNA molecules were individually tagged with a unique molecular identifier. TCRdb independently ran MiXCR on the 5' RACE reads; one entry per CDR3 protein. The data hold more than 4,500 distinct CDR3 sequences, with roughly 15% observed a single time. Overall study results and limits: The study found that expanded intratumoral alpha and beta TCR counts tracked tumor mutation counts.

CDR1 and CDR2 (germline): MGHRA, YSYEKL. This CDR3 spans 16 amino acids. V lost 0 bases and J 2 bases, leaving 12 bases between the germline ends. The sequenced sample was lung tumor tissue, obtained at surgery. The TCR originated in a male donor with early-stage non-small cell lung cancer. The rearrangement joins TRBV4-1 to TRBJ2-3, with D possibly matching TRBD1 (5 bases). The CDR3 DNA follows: TGCGCCAGCAGCCAAGATCCGACGGACATCACAGATACGCAGTATTTT. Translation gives CASSQDPTDITDTQYF.